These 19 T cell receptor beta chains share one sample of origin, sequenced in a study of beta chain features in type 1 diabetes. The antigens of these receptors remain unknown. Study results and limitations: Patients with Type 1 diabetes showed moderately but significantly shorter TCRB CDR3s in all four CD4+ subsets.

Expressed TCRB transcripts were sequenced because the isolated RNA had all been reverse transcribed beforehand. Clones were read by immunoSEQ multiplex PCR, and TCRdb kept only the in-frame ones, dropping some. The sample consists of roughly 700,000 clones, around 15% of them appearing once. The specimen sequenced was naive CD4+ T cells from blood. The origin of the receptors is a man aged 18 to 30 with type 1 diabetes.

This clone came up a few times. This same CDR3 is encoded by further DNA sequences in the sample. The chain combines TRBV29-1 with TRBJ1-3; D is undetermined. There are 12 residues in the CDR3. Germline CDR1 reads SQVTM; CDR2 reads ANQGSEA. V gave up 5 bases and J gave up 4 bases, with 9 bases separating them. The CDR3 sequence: CSVRDQGNTIYF. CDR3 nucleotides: TGCAGCGTTAGGGATCAGGGAAACACCATATATTTT.

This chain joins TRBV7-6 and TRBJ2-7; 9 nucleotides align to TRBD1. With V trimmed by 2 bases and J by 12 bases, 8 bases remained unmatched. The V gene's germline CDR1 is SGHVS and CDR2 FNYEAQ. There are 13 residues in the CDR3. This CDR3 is CASSLQGQGNPYF. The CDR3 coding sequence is TGTGCCAGCAGCTTACAGGGACAGGGTAATCCGTACTTC. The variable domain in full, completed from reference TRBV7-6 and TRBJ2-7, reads GAGVSQSPRYKVTKRGQDVALRCDPISGHVSLYWYRQALGQGPEFLTYFNYEAQQDKSGLPNDRFSAERPEGSISTLTIQRTEQRDSAMYRCASSLQGQGNPYFGPGTRLTVT.

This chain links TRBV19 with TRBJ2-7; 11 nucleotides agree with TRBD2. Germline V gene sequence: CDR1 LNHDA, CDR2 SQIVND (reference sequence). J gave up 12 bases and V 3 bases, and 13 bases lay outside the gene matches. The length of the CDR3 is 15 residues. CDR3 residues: CASSITPHTSGGTYF. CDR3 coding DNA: TGTGCCAGTAGTATCACCCCCCACACTAGCGGGGGAACGTACTTC. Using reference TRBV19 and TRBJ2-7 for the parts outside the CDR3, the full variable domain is DGGITQSPKYLFRKEGQNVTLSCEQNLNHDAMYWYRQDPGQGLRLIYYSQIVNDFQKGDIAEGYSVSREKKESFPLTVTSAQKNPTAFYLCASSITPHTSGGTYFGPGTRLTVT.

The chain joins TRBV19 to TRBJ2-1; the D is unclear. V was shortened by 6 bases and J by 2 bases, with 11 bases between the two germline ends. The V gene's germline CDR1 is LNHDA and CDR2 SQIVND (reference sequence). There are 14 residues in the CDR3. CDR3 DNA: TGTGCCAGTAGAGTCCGGATTACCTACAATGAGCAGTTCTTC. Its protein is CASRVRITYNEQFF.

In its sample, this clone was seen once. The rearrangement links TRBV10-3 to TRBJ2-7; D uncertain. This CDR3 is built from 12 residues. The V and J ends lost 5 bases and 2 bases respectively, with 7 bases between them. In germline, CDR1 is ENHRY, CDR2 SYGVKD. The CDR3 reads CAISTETYEQYF. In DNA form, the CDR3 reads TGTGCCATCAGTACAGAGACCTACGAGCAGTACTTC.

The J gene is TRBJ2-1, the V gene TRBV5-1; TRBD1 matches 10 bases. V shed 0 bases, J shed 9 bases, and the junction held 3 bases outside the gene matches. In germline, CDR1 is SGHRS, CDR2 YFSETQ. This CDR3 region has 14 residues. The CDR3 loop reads CASSLGDRGAEQFF. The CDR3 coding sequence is TGCGCCAGCAGCTTGGGGGACAGGGGTGCTGAGCAGTTCTTC.

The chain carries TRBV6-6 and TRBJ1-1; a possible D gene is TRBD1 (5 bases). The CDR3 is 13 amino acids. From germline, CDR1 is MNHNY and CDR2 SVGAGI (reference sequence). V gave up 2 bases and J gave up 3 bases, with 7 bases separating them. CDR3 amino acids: CASSYGTHTEAFF. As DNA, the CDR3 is TGTGCCAGCAGTTACGGGACCCACACTGAAGCTTTCTTT.

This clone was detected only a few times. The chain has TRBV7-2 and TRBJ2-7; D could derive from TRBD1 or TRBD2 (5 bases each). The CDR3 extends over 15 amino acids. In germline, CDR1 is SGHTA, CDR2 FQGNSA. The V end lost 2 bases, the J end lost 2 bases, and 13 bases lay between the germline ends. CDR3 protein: CASSLRAGTPYEQYF. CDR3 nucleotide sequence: TGTGCCAGCAGCTTACGGGCAGGGACCCCCTACGAGCAGTACTTC.

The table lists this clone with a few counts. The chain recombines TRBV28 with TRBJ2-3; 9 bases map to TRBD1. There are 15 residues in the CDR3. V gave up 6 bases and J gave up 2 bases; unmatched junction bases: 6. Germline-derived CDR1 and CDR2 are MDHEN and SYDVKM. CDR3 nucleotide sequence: TGTGCCAGCAGACGGACAGGGGCGTTCACAGATACGCAGTATTTT. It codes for CASRRTGAFTDTQYF.

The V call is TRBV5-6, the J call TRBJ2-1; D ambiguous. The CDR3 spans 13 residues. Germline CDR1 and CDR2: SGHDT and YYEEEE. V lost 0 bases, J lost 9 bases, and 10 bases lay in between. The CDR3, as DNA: TGTGCCAGCAGCTTGGGTAGGGCCGGTGAGCAGTTCTTC. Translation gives CASSLGRAGEQFF.

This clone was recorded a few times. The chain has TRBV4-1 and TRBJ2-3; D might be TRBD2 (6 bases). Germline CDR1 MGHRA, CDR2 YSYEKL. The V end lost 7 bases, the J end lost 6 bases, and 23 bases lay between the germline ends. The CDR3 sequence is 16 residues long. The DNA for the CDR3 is TGCGCCAGCATGGCCCCGGGACTCTCAGACGGGGATACGCAGTATTTT. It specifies CASMAPGLSDGDTQYF.

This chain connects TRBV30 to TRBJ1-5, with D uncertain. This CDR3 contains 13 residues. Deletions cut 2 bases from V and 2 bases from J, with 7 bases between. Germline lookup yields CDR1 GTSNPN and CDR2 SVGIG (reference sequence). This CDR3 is CAWSIDGNQPQHF. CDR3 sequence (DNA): TGTGCCTGGAGTATAGACGGCAATCAGCCCCAGCATTTT.

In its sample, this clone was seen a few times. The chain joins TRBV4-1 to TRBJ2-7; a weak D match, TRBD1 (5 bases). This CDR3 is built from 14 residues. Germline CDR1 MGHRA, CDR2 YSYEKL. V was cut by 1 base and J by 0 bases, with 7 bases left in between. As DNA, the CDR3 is TGCGCCAGCAGCCAAGTACAGGTCTCCTACGAGCAGTACTTC. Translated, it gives CASSQVQVSYEQYF.

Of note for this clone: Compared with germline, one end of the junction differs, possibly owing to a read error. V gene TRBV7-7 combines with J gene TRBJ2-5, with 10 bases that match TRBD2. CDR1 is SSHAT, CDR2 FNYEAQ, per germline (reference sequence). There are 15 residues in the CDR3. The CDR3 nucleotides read TGTGCTAGCAGTGGGACTAGCGTAATAGGGGAGACCCAGTACTTC. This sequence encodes CASSGTSVIGETQYF.

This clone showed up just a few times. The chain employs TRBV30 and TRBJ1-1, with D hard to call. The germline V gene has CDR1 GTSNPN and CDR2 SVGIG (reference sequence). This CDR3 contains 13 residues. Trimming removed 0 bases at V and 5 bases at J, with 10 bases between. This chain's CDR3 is CAWSVGLQTEAFF. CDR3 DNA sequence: TGTGCCTGGAGTGTTGGTCTTCAAACTGAAGCTTTCTTT. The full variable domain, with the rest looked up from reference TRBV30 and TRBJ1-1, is SQTIHQWPATLVQPVGSPLSLECTVEGTSNPNLYWYRQAAGRGLQLLFYSVGIGQISSEVPQNLSASRPQDRQFILSSKKLLLSDSGFYLCAWSVGLQTEAFFGQGTRLTVV.

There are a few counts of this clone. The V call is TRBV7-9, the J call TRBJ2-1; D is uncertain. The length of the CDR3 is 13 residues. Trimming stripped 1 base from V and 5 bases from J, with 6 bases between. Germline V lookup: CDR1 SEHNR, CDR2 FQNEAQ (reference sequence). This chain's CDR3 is CASSLVQNNEQFF. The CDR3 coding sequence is TGTGCCAGCAGCTTAGTTCAGAACAATGAGCAGTTCTTC. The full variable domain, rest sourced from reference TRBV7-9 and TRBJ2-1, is DTGVSQNPRHKITKRGQNVTFRCDPISEHNRLYWYRQTLGQGPEFLTYFQNEAQLEKSRLLSDRFSAERPKGSFSTLEIQRTEQGDSAMYLCASSLVQNNEQFFGPGTRLTVL.

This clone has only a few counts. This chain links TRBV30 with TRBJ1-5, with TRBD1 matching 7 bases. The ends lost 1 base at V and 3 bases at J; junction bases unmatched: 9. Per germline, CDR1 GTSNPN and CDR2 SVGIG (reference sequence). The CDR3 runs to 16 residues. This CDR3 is CAWSALDRVVNQPQHF. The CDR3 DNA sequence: TGTGCCTGGAGTGCGTTAGACAGGGTTGTCAATCAGCCCCAGCATTTT.

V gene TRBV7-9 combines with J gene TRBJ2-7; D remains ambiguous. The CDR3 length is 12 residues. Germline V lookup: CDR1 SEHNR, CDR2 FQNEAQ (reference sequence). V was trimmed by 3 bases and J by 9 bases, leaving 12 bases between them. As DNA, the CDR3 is TGTGCCAGCAGCTTCGGATTGTCGGGGCAGTACTTC. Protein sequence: CASSFGLSGQYF.

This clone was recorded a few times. CDR3 nucleotide sequence: TGTGCCAGCCCTCGACAGGGTGGAGACACTGAAGCTTTCTTT. Residues: CASPRQGGDTEAFF. The chain recombines TRBV19 with TRBJ1-1, with TRBD1 identical over 7 bases. V lost 9 bases and J lost 3; bases outside the gene matches: 10. The CDR3 extends over 14 amino acids. Germline V gene lookup returns CDR1 LNHDA and CDR2 SQIVND (reference sequence). Drawing the rest from reference TRBV19 and TRBJ1-1, the complete variable domain is DGGITQSPKYLFRKEGQNVTLSCEQNLNHDAMYWYRQDPGQGLRLIYYSQIVNDFQKGDIAEGYSVSREKKESFPLTVTSAQKNPTAFYLCASPRQGGDTEAFFGQGTRLTVV.